A selection of T cell receptor beta chains follows, all from one sample in a study of cytomegalovirus exposure and HLA in healthy donors. The protocol was immunoSEQ multiplex PCR, while the TCRdb copy is restricted to in-frame clones and leaves out a portion. The repertoire holds some 120,000 clones, around 82% seen once, with 10% to 12% in the top ten. The sequenced material came from PBMCs. These receptors were taken from a male donor in good health and CMV-seropositive. The CDR3 runs from the conserved cysteine through the conserved F or W. Fields, in order: J gene, D gene, V gene, CDR3 length, clone size, CDR3 DNA, CDR3 protein. The D gene is left open where the match is weak. Not all rows give a size; the values are once, few, many and, for expanded clones, a class.

j_gene: TRBJ2-6; d_gene: -; v_gene: TRBV7-6; len: 17; abundance: few; CDR3nt: TGTGCCAGCAGCTTAGCTGGATCTGGTACTGGGGCCAACGGCCTGACTTTC; CDR3aa: CASSLAGSGTGANGLTF
j_gene: TRBJ2-3; d_gene: TRBD2; v_gene: TRBV19; len: 14; abundance: -; CDR3nt: TGTGCCAGTAGAGGACTAGCGGGAGTGGATACGCAGTATTTT; CDR3aa: CASRGLAGVDTQYF
j_gene: TRBJ2-1; d_gene: -; v_gene: TRBV7-2; len: 12; abundance: -; CDR3nt: TGTGCCAGCTGGGGGGGCTGGAATGAGCAGTTCTTC; CDR3aa: CASWGGWNEQFF
j_gene: TRBJ1-5; d_gene: -; v_gene: TRBV5-8; len: 13; abundance: -; CDR3nt: TGTGCCAGCAGCTTGGGTTCGGGTCAGCCCCAGCATTTT; CDR3aa: CASSLGSGQPQHF
j_gene: TRBJ2-7; d_gene: TRBD1; v_gene: TRBV19; len: 13; abundance: few; CDR3nt: TGTGCCAGCGCACACCGGACAGGCCTCCAAATTATGTTC; CDR3aa: CASAHRTGLQIMF
j_gene: TRBJ2-5; d_gene: -; v_gene: TRBV7-9; len: 16; abundance: once; CDR3nt: TGTTCCAGCAGCTCCCTCAGGGAGGTGGGACAAGAGACCCAGTACTTC; CDR3aa: CSSSSLREVGQETQYF
j_gene: TRBJ1-1; d_gene: -; v_gene: TRBV11-1; len: 13; abundance: -; CDR3nt: TGTGCCAGCAGCTTGGATTTAAACAGTGAAGCTTTCTTT; CDR3aa: CASSLDLNSEAFF
j_gene: TRBJ2-1; d_gene: TRBD2; v_gene: TRBV28; len: 16; abundance: -; CDR3nt: TGTGCCAGCGCGGAGGGACTACAGGTCCCCTACAATGAGCAGTTCTTC; CDR3aa: CASAEGLQVPYNEQFF
j_gene: TRBJ2-2; d_gene: -; v_gene: TRBV7-9; len: 14; abundance: -; CDR3nt: TGTGCCAGCAGCCGACTAGTGGGAGCCGGGGAGCTGTTTTTT; CDR3aa: CASSRLVGAGELFF
j_gene: TRBJ1-3; d_gene: -; v_gene: TRBV7-2; len: 16; abundance: once; CDR3nt: TGTGCCAGCAGCTTAGCGGTCGCCAGCGCTGGAAACACCATATATTTT; CDR3aa: CASSLAVASAGNTIYF
j_gene: TRBJ2-1; d_gene: -; v_gene: TRBV5-6; len: 16; abundance: -; CDR3nt: TGTGCCAGCAGCTTGTTAACTAGCCCTCGTCTGGGTGAGCAGTTCTTC; CDR3aa: CASSLLTSPRLGEQFF
j_gene: TRBJ2-7; d_gene: -; v_gene: TRBV19; len: 14; abundance: few; CDR3nt: TGTGCCAGTAGTATTCCGGGAAGCTCCTACGAGCAGTACTTC; CDR3aa: CASSIPGSSYEQYF
j_gene: TRBJ2-3; d_gene: -; v_gene: TRBV30; len: 13; abundance: -; CDR3nt: TGTGCCTGGAGTAGCGGGCGCACAGATACGCAGTATTTT; CDR3aa: CAWSSGRTDTQYF
j_gene: TRBJ2-1; d_gene: TRBD2; v_gene: TRBV19; len: 16; abundance: -; CDR3nt: TGTGCCAGTAGTATAGGGGGCGGGAGGGGCAACAATGAGCAGTTCTTC; CDR3aa: CASSIGGGRGNNEQFF
j_gene: TRBJ2-3; d_gene: TRBD1; v_gene: TRBV28; len: 14; abundance: -; CDR3nt: TGTGCCAGCAGTTTAGGACAGGGCACAGATACGCAGTATTTT; CDR3aa: CASSLGQGTDTQYF
j_gene: TRBJ2-1; d_gene: TRBD2; v_gene: TRBV6-4; len: 16; abundance: -; CDR3nt: TGTGCCAGCAGTGGCTCCGGGACTAGAGTCTACAATGAGCAGTTCTTC; CDR3aa: CASSGSGTRVYNEQFF
j_gene: TRBJ2-3; d_gene: -; v_gene: TRBV4-1; len: 13; abundance: few; CDR3nt: TGCGCCAGCAGCCAAGATCTCACAGATACGCAGTATTTT; CDR3aa: CASSQDLTDTQYF
j_gene: TRBJ2-7; d_gene: TRBD1; v_gene: TRBV4-2; len: 14; abundance: once; CDR3nt: TGTGCCAGCAGCCAAGATGGACAGGGGCGGGAGCAGTACTTC; CDR3aa: CASSQDGQGREQYF
j_gene: TRBJ1-1; d_gene: TRBD1; v_gene: TRBV4-3; len: 15; abundance: -; CDR3nt: TGCGCCAGCAGCCAAGAGGGGGGGACAGGGTACGTAGCTTTCTTT; CDR3aa: CASSQEGGTGYVAFF
j_gene: TRBJ1-1; d_gene: -; v_gene: TRBV7-9; len: 14; abundance: once; CDR3nt: TGTGCCAGCCGCCGGGACAATTCGAACACTGAAGCTTTCTTT; CDR3aa: CASRRDNSNTEAFF
j_gene: TRBJ2-2; d_gene: TRBD2; v_gene: TRBV27; len: 17; abundance: -; CDR3nt: TGTGCCAGCAGTACTCAACTAGCGGGAGGGTACACCGGGGAGCTGTTTTTT; CDR3aa: CASSTQLAGGYTGELFF
j_gene: TRBJ1-4; d_gene: TRBD1; v_gene: TRBV4-2; len: 17; abundance: once; CDR3nt: TGTGCCAGCAGCCATCCCTTGGGGAGGACAGGGGACGAAAAACTGTTTTTT; CDR3aa: CASSHPLGRTGDEKLFF
j_gene: TRBJ1-2; d_gene: TRBD1; v_gene: TRBV18; len: 15; abundance: -; CDR3nt: TGTGCCAGCTCCAGGGGGACAGCAAATAACTATGGCTACACCTTC; CDR3aa: CASSRGTANNYGYTF
j_gene: TRBJ2-5; d_gene: -; v_gene: TRBV13; len: 14; abundance: -; CDR3nt: TGTGCCAGCAGCCTCCCAGCGGAGCAAGAGACCCAGTACTTC; CDR3aa: CASSLPAEQETQYF
j_gene: TRBJ2-1; d_gene: TRBD2; v_gene: TRBV9; len: 19; abundance: -; CDR3nt: TGTGCCAGCAACCCACGACAGCGGACTAGCGGGAGGTGGATAGATGAGCAGTTCTTC; CDR3aa: CASNPRQRTSGRWIDEQFF
j_gene: TRBJ2-1; d_gene: TRBD2; v_gene: TRBV6-6; len: 15; abundance: -; CDR3nt: TGTGCCAGCAGTTACCTAGCGGGGGGCAGGGATGAGCAGTTCTTC; CDR3aa: CASSYLAGGRDEQFF
j_gene: TRBJ2-2; d_gene: -; v_gene: TRBV6-5; len: 14; abundance: -; CDR3nt: TGTGCCAGCATCCCACCCCAGGGGTCCGGGGAGCTGTTTTTT; CDR3aa: CASIPPQGSGELFF
j_gene: TRBJ1-1; d_gene: -; v_gene: TRBV18; len: 13; abundance: -; CDR3nt: TGTGCCAGCTCACCCCAGGGAAACACTGAAGCTTTCTTT; CDR3aa: CASSPQGNTEAFF
j_gene: TRBJ1-5; d_gene: -; v_gene: TRBV7-2; len: 13; abundance: -; CDR3nt: TGTGCCAGCAGCCTAACAGGGAATCAGCCCCAGCATTTT; CDR3aa: CASSLTGNQPQHF